A single sample is the source of the 24 T cell receptor beta chains below, sequenced in a study of T cell changes during pregnancy in multiple sclerosis (dated by TCRdb to between 2018 and 2021). Library preparation employed the immunoSEQ multiplex PCR assay. In its TCRdb copy, this immuneACCESS table keeps in-frame sequences only and misses some clones. Where compared with another copy, unresolved V genes explain less than half of these, and the others have no known cause. The sample profile shows 90,000 to 100,000 clones; around 93% of them were found once. Less than 2.5% of the sample rests with the top ten. The sequences come from peripheral blood, collected in the third trimester of pregnancy. The receptors here all came from a female donor with multiple sclerosis, enrolled in a pregnancy study.

The chain joins TRBV27 to TRBJ2-3; no firm D call. The CDR3 runs 12 residues. The V and J ends lost 6 bases and 0 bases respectively, with 4 bases between them. The V gene's germline CDR1 is MNHEY and CDR2 SMNVEV (reference sequence). The CDR3 coding sequence is TGTGCCAGCAGCCAAAGCACAGATACGCAGTATTTT. Its protein is CASSQSTDTQYF.

This clone was recorded once. This chain joins TRBV7-8 and TRBJ1-1; the D gene is possibly TRBD1 (6 bases). Trimming took off 2 bases at V and 2 bases at J, with 15 bases between the two ends. There are 16 residues in the CDR3. Germline V CDR1 and CDR2: SGHVS, FQNEAQ. The CDR3 is CASSLLIDRLNTEAFF. In DNA form, the CDR3 reads TGTGCCAGCAGCTTATTAATCGACAGGCTAAACACTGAAGCTTTCTTT.

The genes are TRBV6-5 and TRBJ2-1; D may be TRBD2 (5 bases). V lost 6 bases and J lost 7, with 19 bases in between. There are 15 residues in the CDR3. Germline CDR1 MNHEY, CDR2 SVGAGI. The CDR3 nucleotides read TGTGCCAGCAGCTTCCACGGGATTCGGAAAAATGAGCAGTTCTTC. As protein: CASSFHGIRKNEQFF.

The count of this clone is one. The rearrangement joins TRBV5-5 to TRBJ1-4, with a weak D call TRBD1 (6 bases). The ends were cut back, 1 base at V and 6 bases at J, with 13 bases in the middle. Germline lookup yields CDR1 SGHKS and CDR2 YYEKEE (reference sequence). CDR3 length: 15 amino acids. CDR3 residues: CASSLPGAPDEKLFF. The CDR3 DNA follows: TGTGCCAGCAGCTTGCCAGGGGCACCCGATGAAAAACTGTTTTTT.

This rearrangement joins TRBV7-2 to TRBJ1-4; D is unclear. Trimming took off 2 bases at V and 6 bases at J, with 13 bases between the two ends. This CDR3 spans 15 amino acids. Germline CDR1 is SGHTA and CDR2 is FQGNSA. The CDR3 DNA is TGTGCCAGCAGCTTATTCGCTAACGGGTATGAAAAACTGTTTTTT. Its translation is CASSLFANGYEKLFF.

The V and J genes are TRBV27 and TRBJ2-7; no reliable D call. The V gene's germline CDR1 is MNHEY and CDR2 SMNVEV (reference sequence). Between the trimmed V and J ends, which lost 6 bases and 2 bases, there was a span of 11 bases. The CDR3 is made up of 13 amino acids. The chain's CDR3 is CASSPRWPYEQYF. CDR3 coding DNA: TGTGCCAGCAGCCCCAGGTGGCCCTACGAGCAGTACTTC.

The chain is built from TRBV5-6 and TRBJ2-3; unclear D gene. Deletions cut 2 bases from V and 0 bases from J, with 22 bases between. Germline assignment: CDR1 SGHDT and CDR2 YYEEEE. The CDR3 contains 19 residues. CDR3 region: CASSFPGVSGETSTDTQYF. DNA for the CDR3: TGTGCCAGCAGCTTCCCCGGAGTCAGTGGAGAGACTAGCACAGATACGCAGTATTTT.

This rearrangement joins TRBV28 to TRBJ2-7; D remains unclear. Trimming removed 1 base from V and 7 bases from J, with 8 bases in between. The V gene's germline CDR1 is MDHEN and CDR2 SYDVKM. CDR3 length: 12 residues. CDR3 sequence reads: CASSLFSGEQYF. Here the CDR3 DNA reads TGTGCCAGCAGTTTATTCTCAGGAGAGCAGTACTTC.

The chain combines TRBV28 with TRBJ1-2, with D perhaps matching TRBD1 (6 bases). The CDR3 length is 13 residues. Germline CDR1 reads MDHEN; CDR2 reads SYDVKM. V lost 8 bases and J lost 3, with 13 bases in between. This CDR3 reads CASGPTGDYGYTF. DNA for the CDR3: TGTGCCAGCGGACCGACAGGAGACTATGGCTACACCTTC.

The chain has TRBV7-2 and TRBJ2-3; unclear D gene. CDR1 is SGHTA and CDR2 is FQGNSA in the germline V gene. The CDR3 length is 15 residues. Trimming took off 5 bases at V and 1 base at J, with 13 bases between the two ends. The DNA of the CDR3 is TGTGCCAGCAGCCGCCGGTCCGGAGGCACAGATACGCAGTATTTT. It yields the protein CASSRRSGGTDTQYF.

The chain links TRBV28 to TRBJ2-7, with 7 bases matching TRBD1. V shed 6 bases and J 1 base; nucleotides not matched to a gene: 15. CDR1 is MDHEN, CDR2 SYDVKM, per germline. The CDR3 consists of 17 residues. The CDR3, as DNA: TGTGCCAGCAGACGAATCCCCGGGACAGATTCTTCCTACGAGCAGTACTTC. Its protein is CASRRIPGTDSSYEQYF.

The chain recombines TRBV5-8 with TRBJ1-3, with D unclear. V shed 2 bases and J shed 1 base, with 10 bases lying between them. Germline V gene data show CDR1 as SGHTS and CDR2 as YDEGEE. This CDR3 comprises 15 residues. This CDR3 reads CASSFFSVSGNTIYF. The CDR3 coding sequence is TGTGCCAGCAGCTTTTTCTCGGTTTCTGGAAACACCATATATTTT.

The chain is built from TRBV28 and TRBJ1-5; D gene unclear. V lost 5 bases and J lost 5, with 19 bases in between. The CDR3 sequence is 16 residues long. Germline CDR1 reads MDHEN; CDR2 reads SYDVKM. CDR3 residues: CASSPRILQAYQPQHF. In DNA form, the CDR3 reads TGTGCCAGCAGTCCCAGGATCCTCCAGGCGTATCAGCCCCAGCATTTT.

The sample holds one count of this clone. J is TRBJ2-3 and V is TRBV6-5; a possible D gene is TRBD1 (5 bases). CDR1 is MNHEY and CDR2 is SVGAGI in the germline V gene. V was cut by 0 bases and J by 6 bases, with 10 bases left in between. This CDR3 has 14 amino acids. The chain's CDR3 is CASSYSRVGDTQYF. The CDR3 DNA reads TGTGCCAGCAGTTACTCCAGGGTCGGGGATACGCAGTATTTT.

The chain is built from TRBV6-5 and TRBJ2-4; D might be TRBD2 (5 bases). Germline V gene lookup returns CDR1 MNHEY and CDR2 SVGAGI. The CDR3 extends over 12 amino acids. V was pared by 6 bases and J by 3 bases, with 6 bases between. The CDR3 region has the DNA TGTGCCAGCAGCCGGGACAAAAACATTCAGTACTTC. It translates to CASSRDKNIQYF.

The rearrangement links TRBV7-9 to TRBJ2-1; weak D call: TRBD2 (6 bases). The CDR3 is made up of 16 amino acids. Germline assignment: CDR1 SEHNR and CDR2 FQNEAQ (reference sequence). The V end lost 4 bases, the J end lost 0 bases, and 13 bases lay between the germline ends. CDR3 loop: CASSSRDFLSYNEQFF. CDR3 nucleotide sequence: TGTGCCAGCAGCTCCCGGGACTTTCTCTCCTACAATGAGCAGTTCTTC. Variable domain in full (rest from reference TRBV7-9 and TRBJ2-1): DTGVSQNPRHKITKRGQNVTFRCDPISEHNRLYWYRQTLGQGPEFLTYFQNEAQLEKSRLLSDRFSAERPKGSFSTLEIQRTEQGDSAMYLCASSSRDFLSYNEQFFGPGTRLTVL.

This clone was seen just once. The rearrangement uses TRBV19 and TRBJ1-5, with 7 bases that match TRBD1. CDR1 is LNHDA and CDR2 is SQIVND in the germline V gene (reference sequence). Trimming removed 6 bases from V and 4 bases from J; junction bases left unmatched: 9. The CDR3 runs 15 residues. This CDR3 is CASRPPDRANQPQHF. The CDR3 bases are TGTGCCAGTAGACCCCCCGACAGGGCTAATCAGCCCCAGCATTTT.

CDR3 coding DNA: TGCGCCAGCAGCTTAACAGGGTATGGAAACACCATATATTTT. Protein product: CASSLTGYGNTIYF. The chain is built from TRBV5-1 and TRBJ1-3; D is possibly TRBD1 (6 bases). Germline assignment: CDR1 SGHRS and CDR2 YFSETQ. The CDR3 spans 14 residues. Trimming took off 2 bases at V and 3 bases at J, with 9 bases between the two ends. The full variable domain, with the rest looked up from reference TRBV5-1 and TRBJ1-3, is KAGVTQTPRYLIKTRGQQVTLSCSPISGHRSVSWYQQTPGQGLQFLFEYFSETQRNKGNFPGRFSGRQFSNSRSEMNVSTLELGDSALYLCASSLTGYGNTIYFGEGSWLTVV.

In DNA form, the CDR3 reads TGTGCCAGCAGCGTAGGAGTAAGCGGGTGGGGCAATGAGCAGTTCTTC. Residues: CASSVGVSGWGNEQFF. The rearrangement joins TRBV9 to TRBJ2-1; weak D call: TRBD2 (6 bases). The CDR3 runs 16 residues. Trimming cost V 0 bases and J 6 bases, with 16 bases left between them. Germline loops: CDR1 SGDLS, CDR2 YYNGEE.

The chain's CDR3 is CASSYSGMGTEAFF. As DNA, the CDR3 is TGTGCCAGCAGTTACTCCGGGATGGGTACTGAAGCTTTCTTT. The V call is TRBV6-6, the J call TRBJ1-1; D is unclear. The CDR3 totals 14 residues. Trimming pared 0 bases from V and 5 bases from J, leaving 10 bases between. Germline CDR1 reads MNHNY; CDR2 reads SVGAGI (reference sequence).

The V call is TRBV18, the J call TRBJ1-4; D unclear. The CDR3 is made up of 16 amino acids. CDR1 and CDR2 from the germline V gene are KGHSH and LQKENI. Trimming shortened V by 0 bases and J by 2 bases, and 10 bases separated the two germline ends. The CDR3 reads CASSPPSGSTNEKLFF. DNA of the CDR3: TGTGCCAGCTCACCACCTTCCGGGAGCACTAATGAAAAACTGTTTTTT.

V usage is TRBV2 and J usage is TRBJ1-1; D not resolved. V dropped 6 bases and J dropped 4 bases, with 18 bases sitting between them. Germline CDR1 is SNHLY and CDR2 is FYNNEI. CDR3 length equals 15 residues. The CDR3 bases are TGTGCCAGCAGATCTCGGACTCGGAGGATCACTGAAGCTTTCTTT. This gives the protein CASRSRTRRITEAFF. Combining the CDR3 with reference TRBV2 and TRBJ1-1 gives the whole variable domain EPEVTQTPSHQVTQMGQEVILRCVPISNHLYFYWYRQILGQKVEFLVSFYNNEISEKSEIFDDQFSVERPDGSNFTLKIRSTKLEDSAMYFCASRSRTRRITEAFFGQGTRLTVV.

The chain couples TRBV27 to TRBJ2-4, with unresolved D. The CDR3 has 13 residues. The V gene's germline CDR1 is MNHEY and CDR2 SMNVEV (reference sequence). Trimming pared 11 bases from V and 5 bases from J, leaving 16 bases between. The CDR3 loop reads CAASTAGENIQYF. CDR3 in DNA: TGTGCCGCATCTACCGCCGGAGAAAACATTCAGTACTTC.

The chain employs TRBV6-6 and TRBJ2-2; 10 bases fit TRBD2. J lost 5 bases, V lost 9 bases, and 9 bases had no gene match. Germline V gene data show CDR1 as MNHNY and CDR2 as SVGAGI (reference sequence). CDR3 length: 15 residues. CDR3 loop: CASTGLAGATGELFF. The CDR3 region has the DNA TGTGCCAGTACGGGGCTAGCGGGAGCAACCGGGGAGCTGTTTTTT.